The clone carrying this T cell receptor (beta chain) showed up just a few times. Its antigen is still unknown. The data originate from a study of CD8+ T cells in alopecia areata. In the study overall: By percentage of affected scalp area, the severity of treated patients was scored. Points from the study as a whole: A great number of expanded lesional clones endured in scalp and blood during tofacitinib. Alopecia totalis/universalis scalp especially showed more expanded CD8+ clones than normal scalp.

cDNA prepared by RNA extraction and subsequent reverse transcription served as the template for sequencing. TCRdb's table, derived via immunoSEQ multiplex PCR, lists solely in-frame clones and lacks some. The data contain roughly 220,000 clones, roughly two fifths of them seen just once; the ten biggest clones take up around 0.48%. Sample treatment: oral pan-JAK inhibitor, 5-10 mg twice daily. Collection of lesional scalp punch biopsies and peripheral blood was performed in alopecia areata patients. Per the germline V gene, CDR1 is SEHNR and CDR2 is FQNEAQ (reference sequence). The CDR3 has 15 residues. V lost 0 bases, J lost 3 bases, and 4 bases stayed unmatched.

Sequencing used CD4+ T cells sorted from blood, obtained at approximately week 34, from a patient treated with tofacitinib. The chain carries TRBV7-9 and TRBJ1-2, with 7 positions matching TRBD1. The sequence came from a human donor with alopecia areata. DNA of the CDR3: TGTGCCAGCAGCTTAGCGACCCAGGGGGACTATGGCTACACCTTC. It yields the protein CASSLATQGDYGYTF.